These 27 T cell receptor beta chains originate from one sample sequenced in a study of regulatory T cells in long-lasting Graves disease. Time point of the sample: newly diagnosed GD, antithyroid drugs for less than 3 months. RNA from PBMCs was the source of the TCR library. Assembly of TCR beta libraries relied on iRepertoire HTBI primers together with Arm-PCR of CDR3 regions. From the multiplex PCR reads, TCRdb called clonotypes with MiXCR, one entry per CDR3 protein. The data show a few hundred thousand distinct CDR3 sequences, 18% seen once. The sample was also reused in another study, on T cells in Graves' hyperthyroidism and ophthalmopathy.

The sample here was peripheral blood mononuclear cells (PBMCs), taken at new diagnosis, from a patient treated with antithyroid drugs. Receptor source: a woman aged 25 to 39 with Graves disease.

This clonotype has a count of ten or more. This chain joins TRBV18 and TRBJ2-7, with a tentative D call TRBD1 (7 bases). Trimming cost V 3 bases and J 3 bases, with 18 bases left between them. The germline V gene has CDR1 KGHSH and CDR2 LQKENI. The length of the CDR3 is 16 residues. The CDR3, as DNA: TGTGCCAGCTCACCTCCCCGGCAGGGGGGCAACTACGAGCAGTACTTC. It encodes CASSPPRQGGNYEQYF.

This clonotype was found many times. The chain combines TRBV20-1 with TRBJ1-1; D is unclear. V was shortened by 4 bases and J by 5 bases, with 8 bases between the two germline ends. CDR1 is DFQATT and CDR2 is SNEGSKA in the germline V gene (reference sequence). The CDR3 loop spans 11 amino acids. The CDR3 loop is CSAMGWTEAFF. In DNA, the CDR3 is TGCAGTGCTATGGGGTGGACTGAAGCTTTCTTT.

The table lists this clonotype with a count of one. The chain couples TRBV2 to TRBJ2-3, with 14 bases fitting TRBD2. J lost 0 bases, V lost 6 bases, and 8 bases had no gene match. This CDR3 region has 18 residues. Germline V gives CDR1 SNHLY, CDR2 FYNNEI. CDR3 amino acids: CASSERTSGRLSTDTQYF. DNA of the CDR3: TGTGCCAGCAGCGAACGGACTAGCGGGAGGTTAAGCACAGATACGCAGTATTTT.

Points on this clonotype: A far larger clone is only one base removed, so a read error is likely. The J gene is TRBJ2-1, the V gene TRBV2; tentative D call: TRBD1 (7 bases). The CDR3 totals 14 residues. Germline V CDR1 and CDR2: SNHLY, FYNNEI. Trimming took 7 bases from V and 10 from J, leaving 20 bases between them. CDR3 sequence reads: CASTRGTAGYEQFF. As DNA, the CDR3 is TGTGCCAGCACAAGGGGGACAGCGGGCTACGAGCAGTTCTTC.

This clonotype was observed many times. The chain recombines TRBV11-3 with TRBJ2-4; the D call may be TRBD1 or TRBD2 (5 bases each). Germline CDR1 reads SGHNT; CDR2 reads YENEEA. V lost 2 bases to trimming and J lost 9 bases, with 14 bases between them. The CDR3 spans 14 residues. This chain's CDR3 is CASSLSRGSSIQYF. In nucleotides, the CDR3 is TGTGCCAGCAGCTTATCGAGGGGTTCTAGCATTCAGTACTTC.

The chain has TRBV18 and TRBJ2-4; D perhaps matches TRBD2 (6 bases). V shed 2 bases and J shed 8 bases, with 19 bases lying between them. This CDR3 contains 16 residues. CDR1 is KGHSH, CDR2 LQKENI, per germline. The CDR3 loop is CASSPSAGGVGDIQYF. In DNA form, the CDR3 reads TGTGCCAGCTCACCATCGGCAGGCGGGGTGGGGGACATTCAGTACTTC.

This clonotype appeared many times. The rearrangement joins TRBV20-1 to TRBJ1-6; TRBD1 is a possible D gene (5 bases). Germline V gives CDR1 DFQATT, CDR2 SNEGSKA (reference sequence). V dropped 3 bases and J dropped 5 bases, with 17 bases sitting between them. The CDR3 contains 16 residues. CDR3 loop: CSARTGTGNHNSPLHF. In DNA form, the CDR3 reads TGCAGTGCTAGGACCGGGACCGGGAACCATAATTCACCCCTCCACTTT.

This clonotype was seen a few times. The chain recombines TRBV19 with TRBJ2-3, with TRBD2 matching over 16 bases. The V and J ends lost 2 bases and 0 bases, in that order; junction bases with no gene match: 8. The CDR3 extends over 20 amino acids. Germline V gives CDR1 LNHDA, CDR2 SQIVND (reference sequence). CDR3 DNA: TGTGCCAGTAGTATATCCCCGGGACTAGCGGGGGGGCCAAGCACAGATACGCAGTATTTT. It yields the protein CASSISPGLAGGPSTDTQYF.

A remark on this clonotype: One junction end does not reproduce the germline sequence, and a read error may be involved. The V call is TRBV29-1, the J call TRBJ2-1; TRBD2 matches at 9 bases. The CDR3 runs to 14 residues. Per germline, CDR1 SQVTM and CDR2 ANQGSEA. CDR3 amino acids: CSVEGPSGAQRVIF. The CDR3 DNA follows: TGCAGCGTTGAAGGTCCTAGCGGGGCACAAAGGGTGATCTTC.

This clonotype was recorded many times. This chain connects TRBV12-3 or TRBV12-4 to TRBJ1-1; 10 nucleotides align to TRBD1. The CDR3 totals 15 residues. V dropped 6 bases and J dropped 3; count of bases not matched to a gene: 7. The CDR3 region is CASRRQGAGYTEAFF. The CDR3 coding sequence is TGTGCCAGCAGACGACAGGGGGCCGGGTACACTGAAGCTTTCTTT.

This clonotype was picked up many times. J is TRBJ2-7 and V is TRBV27; D unclear. The CDR3 spans 16 residues. V dropped 5 bases and J dropped 6 bases, with 23 bases sitting between them. Germline V lookup: CDR1 MNHEY, CDR2 SMNVEV (reference sequence). Here the CDR3 reads CASSPGGRPYLVEQYF. CDR3 nucleotide sequence: TGTGCCAGCAGTCCCGGTGGAAGGCCCTACCTGGTCGAGCAGTACTTC.

This clonotype was seen at least ten times. The chain has TRBV10-3 and TRBJ1-2, with 10 bases aligning to TRBD1. Germline V lookup: CDR1 ENHRY, CDR2 SYGVKD. The CDR3 has 14 amino acids. The V and J ends lost 2 bases and 8 bases, in that order; junction bases with no gene match: 5. The CDR3 protein is CAISEGGTGEGYTF. CDR3 sequence (DNA): TGTGCCATCAGTGAGGGAGGGACAGGGGAAGGCTACACCTTC.

Ten or more counts support this clonotype. The chain employs TRBV3-1 and TRBJ2-7, with D possibly being TRBD1 (6 bases). Per the germline V gene, CDR1 is LGHDT and CDR2 is YNNKEL (reference sequence). The V end lost 1 base, the J end lost 6 bases, and 19 bases lay between the germline ends. The CDR3 runs 16 residues. The CDR3 DNA reads as TGTGCCAGCAGCCAAGTGTGGGGGCGAGGTGGAGGCGAGCAGTACTTC. It yields the protein CASSQVWGRGGGEQYF.

At least ten counts were recorded for this clonotype. The gene calls are TRBV3-1 and TRBJ2-7, with D maybe TRBD1 (5 bases). The CDR3 extends over 15 amino acids. Trimming removed 1 base from V and 6 bases from J, with 16 bases in between. Germline CDR1 is LGHDT and CDR2 is YNNKEL (reference sequence). The CDR3 here is CASSQGLDRPGEQYF. In DNA form, the CDR3 reads TGTGCCAGCAGCCAAGGATTAGACAGACCGGGCGAGCAGTACTTC.

This clonotype was picked up a small number of times. V usage is TRBV4-1 and J usage is TRBJ1-6; D is undetermined. Trimming pared 4 bases from V and 11 bases from J, leaving 9 bases between. This CDR3 contains 12 residues. CDR1 is MGHRA and CDR2 is YSYEKL in the germline V gene. The CDR3 loop reads CASSPNHPPLHF. The CDR3 DNA follows: TGCGCCAGCAGCCCCAACCATCCACCCCTCCACTTT.

This clonotype came up many times. CDR3: CASSGTGMDTEAFF. The DNA of the CDR3 is TGCGCCAGCAGCGGAACAGGGATGGACACTGAAGCTTTCTTT. The rearrangement joins TRBV5-1 to TRBJ1-1; possibly TRBD1 for D (6 bases). The ends were cut back, 4 bases at V and 3 bases at J, with 13 bases in the middle. The germline V gene has CDR1 SGHRS and CDR2 YFSETQ. The CDR3 spans 14 residues.

Many counts were recorded for this clonotype. The rearrangement joins TRBV7-9 to TRBJ1-4; no clear D gene. The CDR3 is 15 residues long. CDR1 is SEHNR, CDR2 FQNEAQ, per germline (reference sequence). Trimming stripped 1 base from V and 4 bases from J, with 10 bases between. In DNA form, the CDR3 reads TGTGCCAGCAGCTTAGACGGCCAGAGTAATGAAAAACTGTTTTTT. Protein: CASSLDGQSNEKLFF.

This clonotype was recorded at least ten times. The rearrangement links TRBV6-1 to TRBJ1-2, with D hard to call. Germline CDR1 and CDR2: MNHNS and SASEGT. V lost 7 bases and J 4 bases, leaving 16 bases between the germline ends. The CDR3 has 14 residues. Here the CDR3 DNA reads TGTGCCAGCACTGGCCGGGATTCAACCTATGGCTACACCTTC. Translating it yields CASTGRDSTYGYTF.

The chain recombines TRBV14 with TRBJ2-7, with D tentatively TRBD1 (5 bases). This CDR3 is 15 amino acids long. V lost 6 bases, J lost 4 bases, and 19 bases lay in between. In germline, CDR1 is SGHDN, CDR2 FVKESK. The CDR3 DNA sequence: TGTGCCAGCAGTCCCTTGAGGCAGGGCCCATACGAGCAGTACTTC. Its translation: CASSPLRQGPYEQYF. The full variable domain, completed using reference TRBV14 and TRBJ2-7, is EAGVTQFPSHSVIEKGQTVTLRCDPISGHDNLYWYRRVMGKEIKFLLHFVKESKQDESGMPNNRFLAERTGGTYSTLKVQPAELEDSGVYFCASSPLRQGPYEQYFGPGTRLTVT.

This chain joins TRBV12-3 or TRBV12-4 and TRBJ1-2, with D unclear. Trimming stripped 1 base from V and 3 bases from J, with 12 bases between. CDR3 length: 15 amino acids. This CDR3 reads CASSLGGPAYYGYTF. The CDR3 coding sequence is TGTGCCAGCAGTTTAGGGGGTCCAGCCTACTATGGCTACACCTTC.

This clonotype was observed a few times. This chain uses TRBV10-3 with TRBJ1-1; D is unresolved. The CDR3 is 14 residues long. Germline V gene lookup returns CDR1 ENHRY and CDR2 SYGVKD. The germline V and J ends were trimmed by 2 bases and 0 bases, with 7 bases remaining between them. This chain's CDR3 is CAISEQWMNTEAFF. In DNA, the CDR3 is TGTGCCATCAGTGAGCAGTGGATGAACACTGAAGCTTTCTTT.

In this sample, this clonotype turned up many times. The chain employs TRBV5-1 and TRBJ1-1; 8 positions match TRBD1. The CDR3 spans 15 residues. V was pared by 3 bases and J by 2 bases, with 6 bases of the junction left unmatched. Per the germline V gene, CDR1 is SGHRS and CDR2 is YFSETQ. The CDR3 region has the DNA TGCGCCAGCAGCTCGTCAGGGGGCTTTAACACTGAAGCTTTCTTT. Its translation is CASSSSGGFNTEAFF.

This clonotype was detected ten times or more. The genes are TRBV5-1 and TRBJ2-2, with D tentatively TRBD1 (6 bases). The germline V gene has CDR1 SGHRS and CDR2 YFSETQ. There are 16 residues in the CDR3. V lost 4 bases and J lost 3, with 16 bases in between. The CDR3 is CASSDRQETYTGELFF. CDR3 DNA sequence: TGCGCCAGCAGCGATAGACAGGAGACCTACACCGGGGAGCTGTTTTTT.

The chain couples TRBV5-6 to TRBJ2-7, with 9 bases fitting TRBD2. Germline CDR1 reads SGHDT; CDR2 reads YYEEEE. This CDR3 comprises 18 residues. V trimming: 0 bases; J trimming: 7 bases; junction bases outside the gene matches: 17. The CDR3 sequence is CASSLAGTSGGGAGEQYF. The DNA for the CDR3 is TGTGCCAGCAGCTTGGCCGGAACTAGCGGCGGGGGGGCCGGGGAGCAGTACTTC.

This clonotype was seen at least ten times. CDR3 bases: TGTGCCAGCAGCTTACTACAGGGGTTAGGCAATCAGCCCCAGCATTTT. Protein product: CASSLLQGLGNQPQHF. The chain recombines TRBV5-8 with TRBJ1-5; 7 bases map to TRBD1. CDR3 size: 16 residues. Trimming at V came to 2 bases and at J to 2 bases, leaving 7 bases not matched to a gene. Germline V gives CDR1 SGHTS, CDR2 YDEGEE.

This clonotype was observed many times. The CDR3 protein is CSAREGFNYGYTF. The CDR3 region has the DNA TGCAGTGCCAGGGAGGGGTTTAACTATGGCTACACCTTC. The genes are TRBV20-1 and TRBJ1-2, with D perhaps matching TRBD1 (5 bases). Germline CDR1 and CDR2: DFQATT and SNEGSKA (reference sequence). The length of the CDR3 is 13 residues. V lost 6 bases and J lost 1, with 12 bases in between.

This clonotype was observed a handful of times. The rearrangement links TRBV28 to TRBJ2-7, with D unresolved. The CDR3 loop spans 14 amino acids. CDR1 and CDR2 from the germline V gene are MDHEN and SYDVKM. The germline V and J ends were trimmed by 6 bases and 5 bases, with 17 bases remaining between them. DNA of the CDR3: TGTGCCAGCAGCCAGTCCCAAGGGTACGACGAGCAGTACTTC. This translates into CASSQSQGYDEQYF.